The present T cell receptor beta chain was sequenced within a study of beta chain features in type 1 diabetes. At the level of the study: Healthy donors and patients had similar age, gender and cell yields.

CDR3 size: 12 residues. Germline-derived CDR1 and CDR2 are KGHSH and LQKENI. The V segment lost 6 bases and the J segment 5 bases; nucleotides outside the gene matches: 4. Purity exceeding 95% was reached by all sorted populations. The investigators reverse transcribed all of the isolated RNA, so they sequenced expressed TCRB transcripts. Roughly 3.4 million reads were obtained on average from naive, central memory and regulatory T cell samples. Clones were sequenced by immunoSEQ multiplex PCR, and TCRdb holds only the in-frame ones, with some missing. The sample consists of about 220,000 clones, 11% of them appearing once.

The receptor was derived from a man aged 18 to 30 in good health. V usage is TRBV18 and J usage is TRBJ2-7, with 7 bases identical to TRBD1. Sequenced material: central memory CD4+ T cells from blood. This chain's CDR3 is CASSFDRDEQYF. Written as DNA, the CDR3 is TGTGCCAGCTCCTTCGACAGGGACGAGCAGTACTTC.